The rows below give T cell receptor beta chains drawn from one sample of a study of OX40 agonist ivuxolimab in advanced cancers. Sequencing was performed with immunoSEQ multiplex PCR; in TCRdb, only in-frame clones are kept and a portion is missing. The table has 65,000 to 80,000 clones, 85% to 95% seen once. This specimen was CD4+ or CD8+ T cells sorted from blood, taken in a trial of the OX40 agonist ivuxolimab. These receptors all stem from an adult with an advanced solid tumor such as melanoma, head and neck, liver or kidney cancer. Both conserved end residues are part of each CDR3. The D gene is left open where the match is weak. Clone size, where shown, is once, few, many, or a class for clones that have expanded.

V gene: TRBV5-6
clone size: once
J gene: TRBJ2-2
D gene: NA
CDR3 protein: CASSLAGGWTGELFF
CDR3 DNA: TGTGCCAGCAGCTTGGCCGGGGGTTGGACCGGGGAGCTGTTTTTT

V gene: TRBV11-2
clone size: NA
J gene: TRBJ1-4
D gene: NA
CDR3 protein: CASSLVAVSNEKLFF
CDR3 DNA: TGTGCCAGCAGCTTAGTAGCGGTATCTAATGAAAAACTGTTTTTT

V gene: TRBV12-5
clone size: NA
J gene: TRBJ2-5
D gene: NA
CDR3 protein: CASGTPLQETQYF
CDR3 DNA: TGTGCTAGTGGAACCCCACTACAAGAGACCCAGTACTTC

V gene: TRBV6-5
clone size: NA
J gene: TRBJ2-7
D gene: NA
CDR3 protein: CASSYSPLSDFYEQYF
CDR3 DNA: TGTGCCAGCAGTTACTCGCCCCTTAGCGACTTCTACGAGCAGTACTTC

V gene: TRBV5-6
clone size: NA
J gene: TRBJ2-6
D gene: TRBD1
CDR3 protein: CASSLSPDRRTNVLTF
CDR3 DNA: TGTGCCAGCAGCTTGTCCCCGGACAGGAGGACCAACGTCCTGACTTTC

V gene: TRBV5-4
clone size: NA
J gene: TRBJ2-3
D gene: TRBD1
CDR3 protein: CASSSVQGEDTQYF
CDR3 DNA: TGTGCCAGCAGCTCGGTCCAGGGGGAGGATACGCAGTATTTT

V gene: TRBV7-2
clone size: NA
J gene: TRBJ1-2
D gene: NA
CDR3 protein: CASSLGGGYGYTF
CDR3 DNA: TGTGCCAGCAGCTTAGGGGGTGGGTACGGCTACACCTTC

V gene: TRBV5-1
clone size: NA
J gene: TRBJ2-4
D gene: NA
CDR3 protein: CASKDEGAKNIQYF
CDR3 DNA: TGCGCCAGCAAAGACGAGGGGGCCAAAAACATTCAGTACTTC

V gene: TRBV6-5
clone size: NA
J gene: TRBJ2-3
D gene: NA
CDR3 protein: CASSYIPRSTDTQYF
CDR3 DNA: TGTGCCAGCAGTTACATACCCAGGAGCACAGATACGCAGTATTTT

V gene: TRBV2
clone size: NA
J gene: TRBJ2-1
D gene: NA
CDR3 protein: CASSPLQGSYNEQFF
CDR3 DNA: TGTGCCAGCTCGCCTCTCCAGGGGTCCTACAATGAGCAGTTCTTC

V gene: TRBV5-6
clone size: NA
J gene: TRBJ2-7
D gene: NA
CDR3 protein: CASSFKVGGRREQYF
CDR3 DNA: TGTGCCAGCAGCTTTAAAGTAGGGGGGAGACGCGAGCAGTACTTC

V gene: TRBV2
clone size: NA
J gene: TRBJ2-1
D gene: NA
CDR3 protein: CAGGTGTLYYNEQFF
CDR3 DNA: TGTGCCGGGGGTACCGGGACTTTATATTACAATGAGCAGTTCTTC

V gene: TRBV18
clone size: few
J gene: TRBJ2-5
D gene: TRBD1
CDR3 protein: CASSPIRQGRTQETQYF
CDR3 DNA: TGTGCCAGCTCACCGATTCGACAGGGCCGAACCCAAGAGACCCAGTACTTC

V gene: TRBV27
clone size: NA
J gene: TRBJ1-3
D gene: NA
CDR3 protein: CASRRSSGNTIYF
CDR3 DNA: TGTGCCAGCAGGAGGAGCTCTGGAAACACCATATATTTT

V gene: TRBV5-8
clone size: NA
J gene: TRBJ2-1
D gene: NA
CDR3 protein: CARGEQYNEQFF
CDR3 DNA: TGTGCCAGGGGGGAGCAGTACAATGAGCAGTTCTTC

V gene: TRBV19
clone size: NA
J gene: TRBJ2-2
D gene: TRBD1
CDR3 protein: CASSTPGQGGTGELFF
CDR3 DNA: TGTGCCAGTAGTACCCCGGGACAGGGGGGCACCGGGGAGCTGTTTTTT

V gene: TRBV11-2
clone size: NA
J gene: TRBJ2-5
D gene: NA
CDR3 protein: CASSPGTPSETQYF
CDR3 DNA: TGTGCCAGCAGCCCCGGGACGCCCAGCGAGACCCAGTACTTC

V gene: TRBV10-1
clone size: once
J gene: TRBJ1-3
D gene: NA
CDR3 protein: CASSPNGNTIYF
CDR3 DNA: TGCGCCAGCAGTCCAAATGGAAACACCATATATTTT

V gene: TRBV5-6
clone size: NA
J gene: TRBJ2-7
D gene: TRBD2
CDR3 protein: CASSLAGGKRYEQYF
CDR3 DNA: TGTGCCAGCAGCTTGGCGGGAGGGAAAAGATACGAGCAGTACTTC

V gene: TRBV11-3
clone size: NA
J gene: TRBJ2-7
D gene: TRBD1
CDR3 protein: CASSFPRGLSYEQYF
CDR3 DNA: TGTGCCAGCAGCTTCCCAAGGGGGCTCTCCTACGAGCAGTACTTC

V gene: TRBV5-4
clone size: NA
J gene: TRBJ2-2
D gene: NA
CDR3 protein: CASGTWNTGELFF
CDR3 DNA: TGTGCCAGCGGTACGTGGAACACCGGGGAGCTGTTTTTT

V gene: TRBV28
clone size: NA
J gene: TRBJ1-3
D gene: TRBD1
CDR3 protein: CGFRRQGITSGNTIYF
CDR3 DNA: TGTGGGTTCCGGAGACAGGGGATTACCTCTGGAAACACCATATATTTT

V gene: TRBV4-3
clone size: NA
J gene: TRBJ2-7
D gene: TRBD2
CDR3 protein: CASSQAPGASGRYEQYF
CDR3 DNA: TGCGCCAGCAGCCAAGCCCCCGGAGCTAGCGGGAGGTACGAGCAGTACTTC

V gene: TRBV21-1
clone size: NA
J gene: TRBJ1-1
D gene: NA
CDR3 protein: CASSKVGRDRGFTEAFF
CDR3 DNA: TGTGCCAGCAGCAAAGTGGGAAGGGACAGGGGCTTCACTGAAGCTTTCTTT

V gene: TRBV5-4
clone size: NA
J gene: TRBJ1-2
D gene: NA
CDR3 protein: CASSLYSVDSRGYTF
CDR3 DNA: TGTGCCAGCAGCTTGTATTCAGTCGATAGCCGGGGCTACACCTTC

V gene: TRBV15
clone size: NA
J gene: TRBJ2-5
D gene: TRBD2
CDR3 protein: CATSRAAGGWETQYF
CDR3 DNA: TGTGCCACCAGCAGAGCTGCGGGAGGTTGGGAGACCCAGTACTTC

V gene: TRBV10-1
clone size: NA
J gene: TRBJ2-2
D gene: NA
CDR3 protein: CASSGSIPGELFF
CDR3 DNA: TGCGCCAGCAGCGGGTCAATACCCGGGGAGCTGTTTTTT

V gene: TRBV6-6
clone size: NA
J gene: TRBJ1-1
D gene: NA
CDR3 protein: CASSYGEVTEAFF
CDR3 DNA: TGTGCCAGCAGTTACGGGGAGGTCACTGAAGCTTTCTTT

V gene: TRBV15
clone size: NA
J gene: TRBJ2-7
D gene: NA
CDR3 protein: CATSRDPGKNYEQYF
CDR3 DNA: TGTGCCACCAGCAGAGATCCGGGGAAAAACTACGAGCAGTACTTC

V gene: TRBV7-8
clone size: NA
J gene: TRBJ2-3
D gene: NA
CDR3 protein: CASSFGGHNTDTQYF
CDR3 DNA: TGTGCCAGCAGCTTTGGAGGGCATAACACAGATACGCAGTATTTT

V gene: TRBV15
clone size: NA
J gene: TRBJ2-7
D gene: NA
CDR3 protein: CATSRDQEQGEQYF
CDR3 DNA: TGTGCCACCAGCAGAGATCAGGAACAGGGCGAGCAGTACTTC

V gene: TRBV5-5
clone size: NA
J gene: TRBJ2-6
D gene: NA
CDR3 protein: CASSLGALGANVLTF
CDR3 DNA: TGTGCCAGCAGCCTCGGTGCACTTGGGGCCAACGTCCTGACTTTC

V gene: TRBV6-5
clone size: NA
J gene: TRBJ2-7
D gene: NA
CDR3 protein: CASSSTGGGGYEQYF
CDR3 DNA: TGTGCCAGCAGTTCAACAGGGGGAGGGGGATACGAGCAGTACTTC

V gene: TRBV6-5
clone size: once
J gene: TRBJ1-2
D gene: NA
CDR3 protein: CASRRREGYGYTF
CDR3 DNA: TGTGCCAGCAGACGGCGTGAGGGCTATGGCTACACCTTC

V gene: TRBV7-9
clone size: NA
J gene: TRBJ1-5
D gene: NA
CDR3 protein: CASSPMGADQPQHF
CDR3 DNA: TGTGCCAGCAGCCCCATGGGGGCAGATCAGCCCCAGCATTTT

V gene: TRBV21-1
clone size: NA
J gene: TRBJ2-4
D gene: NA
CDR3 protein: CASRRRPENQYF
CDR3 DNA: TGTGCCAGCAGAAGGCGTCCAGAAAATCAGTACTTC

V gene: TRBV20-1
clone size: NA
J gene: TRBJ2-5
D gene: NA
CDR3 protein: CSVSQETQYF
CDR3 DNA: TGCAGTGTAAGCCAAGAGACCCAGTACTTC

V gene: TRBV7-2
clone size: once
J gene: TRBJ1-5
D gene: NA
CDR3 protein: CASSLERGGGAQHF
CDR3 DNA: TGTGCCAGCAGCTTAGAGAGGGGCGGAGGCGCCCAGCATTTT

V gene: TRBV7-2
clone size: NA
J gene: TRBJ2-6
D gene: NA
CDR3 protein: CASSLGANSGANVLTF
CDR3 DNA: TGTGCCAGCAGCCTAGGCGCGAACTCTGGGGCCAACGTCCTGACTTTC

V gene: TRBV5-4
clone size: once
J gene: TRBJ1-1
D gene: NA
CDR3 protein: CASSLGARPRMDTEAFF
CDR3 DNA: TGTGCCAGCAGCTTGGGTGCGCGTCCACGTATGGACACTGAAGCTTTCTTT

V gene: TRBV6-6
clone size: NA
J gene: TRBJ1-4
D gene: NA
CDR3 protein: CASRTGTKEKLFF
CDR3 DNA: TGTGCCAGCAGGACCGGGACAAAAGAAAAACTGTTTTTT

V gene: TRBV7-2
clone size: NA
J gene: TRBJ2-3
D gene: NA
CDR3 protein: CASSRRGRGFPYSTDTQYF
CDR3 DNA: TGTGCCAGCAGCCGAAGGGGTCGAGGTTTCCCCTACAGCACAGATACGCAGTATTTT

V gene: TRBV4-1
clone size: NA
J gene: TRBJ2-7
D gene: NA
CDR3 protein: CASSQDGGGTRESYEQYF
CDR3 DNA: TGCGCCAGCAGCCAAGATGGAGGGGGCACCCGGGAATCCTACGAGCAGTACTTC

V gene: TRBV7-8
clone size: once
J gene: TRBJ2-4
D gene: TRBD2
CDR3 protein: CASSKRERELAKNIQYF
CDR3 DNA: TGTGCCAGCAGCAAACGCGAGCGGGAGTTGGCCAAAAACATTCAGTACTTC

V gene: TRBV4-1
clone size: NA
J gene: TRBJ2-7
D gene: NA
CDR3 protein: CASSQVPGTGSRYEQYF
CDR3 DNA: TGCGCCAGCAGCCAAGTCCCCGGGACTGGTTCACGGTACGAGCAGTACTTC

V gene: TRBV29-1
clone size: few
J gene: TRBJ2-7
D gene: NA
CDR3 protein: CSVLGVSGEQYF
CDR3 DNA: TGCAGCGTTCTGGGGGTGTCTGGTGAGCAGTACTTC

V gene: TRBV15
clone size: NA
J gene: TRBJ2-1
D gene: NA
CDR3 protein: CATSVDRGGSYNEQFF
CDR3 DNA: TGTGCCACCAGCGTGGATCGAGGAGGGTCCTACAATGAGCAGTTCTTC

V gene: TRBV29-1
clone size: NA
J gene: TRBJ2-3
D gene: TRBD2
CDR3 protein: CSVPLANTDTQYF
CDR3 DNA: TGCAGCGTTCCACTAGCGAACACAGATACGCAGTATTTT

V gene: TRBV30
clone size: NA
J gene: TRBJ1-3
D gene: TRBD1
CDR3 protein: CAWSTGAGGNTIYF
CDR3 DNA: TGTGCCTGGAGTACAGGGGCGGGTGGAAACACCATATATTTT

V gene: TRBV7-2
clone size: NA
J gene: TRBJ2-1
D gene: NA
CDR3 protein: CASSSRVGLADYNEQFF
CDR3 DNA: TGTGCCAGCAGCTCTAGAGTAGGGTTAGCGGATTACAATGAGCAGTTCTTC

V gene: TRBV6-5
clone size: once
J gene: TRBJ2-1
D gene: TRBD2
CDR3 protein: CASSPTSGTSNEQFF
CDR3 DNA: TGTGCCAGCAGTCCGACTAGCGGGACCTCCAATGAGCAGTTCTTC

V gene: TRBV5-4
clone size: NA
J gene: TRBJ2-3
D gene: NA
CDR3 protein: CASSLPEYTDTQYF
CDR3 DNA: TGTGCCAGCAGCTTGCCAGAATACACAGATACGCAGTATTTT

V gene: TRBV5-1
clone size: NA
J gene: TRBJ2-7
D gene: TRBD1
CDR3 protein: CASSLGQDSYEQYF
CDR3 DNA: TGCGCCAGCAGCCTGGGACAGGACTCCTACGAGCAGTACTTC